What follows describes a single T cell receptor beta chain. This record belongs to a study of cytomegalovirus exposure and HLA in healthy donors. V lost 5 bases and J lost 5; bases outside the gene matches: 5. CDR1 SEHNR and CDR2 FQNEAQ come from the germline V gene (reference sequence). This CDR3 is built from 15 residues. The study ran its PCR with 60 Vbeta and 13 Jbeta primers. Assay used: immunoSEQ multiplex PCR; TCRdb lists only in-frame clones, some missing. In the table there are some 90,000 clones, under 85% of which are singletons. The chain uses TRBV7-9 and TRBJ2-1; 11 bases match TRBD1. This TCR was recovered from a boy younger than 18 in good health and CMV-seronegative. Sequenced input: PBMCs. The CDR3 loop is CASSLGQGAHNEQFF. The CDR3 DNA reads TGTGCCAGCAGCCTCGGACAGGGGGCCCACAATGAGCAGTTCTTC.